The 10 T cell receptor beta chains presented below share a single source sample, sequenced in a study of identical twins. TCRdb recomputed calls from the 5' RACE reads with MiXCR, one row per CDR3 protein. This sample carries about 690,000 distinct CDR3 sequences, about 20% of them seen once, and the ten largest clones take roughly 4.3%. This same sample was also taken into another study, of T cells expressing NK-cell markers.

Sequenced: PBMCs. The receptors derive from a woman aged 18-30 years in good health.

This clonotype was counted many times. The J gene is TRBJ2-5, the V gene TRBV3-1; 12 bases are shared with TRBD2. V lost 6 bases and J lost 5; bases outside the gene matches: 10. The germline CDR1 and CDR2 sequences are LGHDT and YNNKEL (reference sequence). The CDR3 consists of 16 residues. DNA for the CDR3: TGTGCCAGCAGTCCGAGACTAGCGGGAGTAGGGGAGACCCAGTACTTC. Translated, it gives CASSPRLAGVGETQYF.

The CDR3, as DNA: TGCGCCAGCAGCTTTAACCCCGGGACAGGAGGAATAAAGACCCAGTACTTC. Residues: CASSFNPGTGGIKTQYF. The chain joins TRBV5-1 to TRBJ2-5; 8 nucleotides align to TRBD1. CDR3 length: 17 residues. J gave up 6 bases and V 2 bases, and 15 bases lay outside the gene matches. CDR1 SGHRS and CDR2 YFSETQ come from the germline V gene.

The genes are TRBV25-1 and TRBJ1-6; 9 nucleotides align to TRBD1. V was clipped by 5 bases and J by 5 bases; unmatched bases: 4. The CDR3 covers 15 residues. Germline V gene sequence: CDR1 MGHDK, CDR2 SYGVNS. The CDR3 spells CASSPGTGHNSPLHF. CDR3 in DNA: TGTGCCAGCAGTCCCGGGACAGGGCATAATTCACCCCTCCACTTT.

The J gene is TRBJ2-1, the V gene TRBV5-1; the match to TRBD2 covers 8 bases. The CDR3 loop spans 17 amino acids. Germline CDR1 SGHRS, CDR2 YFSETQ. The trim removed 0 bases at V and 6 bases at J, leaving 11 bases unmatched. In nucleotides, the CDR3 is TGCGCCAGCAGCTTGGTATTCGCTAGCGGGCTCCTCAATGAGCAGTTCTTC. This codes for CASSLVFASGLLNEQFF.

J is TRBJ2-2 and V is TRBV7-9, with no clear D. Trimming left V 7 bases short and J 0 bases short, with 12 bases between. There are 15 residues in the CDR3. Germline V gene data show CDR1 as SEHNR and CDR2 as FQNEAQ (reference sequence). DNA for the CDR3: TGTGCCAGCACCCCGTTTCCTCCGAACACCGGGGAGCTGTTTTTT. Translation: CASTPFPPNTGELFF.

V and J are TRBV9 and TRBJ2-1, with 9 bases aligning to TRBD2. Trimming took 3 bases from V and 4 from J; bases not matched to a gene: 17. Germline V lookup: CDR1 SGDLS, CDR2 YYNGEE. The CDR3 runs to 19 residues. The CDR3: CASSAHSGGSPLTYNEQFF. CDR3 sequence (DNA): TGTGCCAGCAGCGCCCACAGCGGGGGGTCACCCTTGACTTACAATGAGCAGTTCTTC.

This sequence joins TRBV7-2 and TRBJ2-5; D is unclear. The CDR3 length is 14 residues. The germline gives CDR1 SGHTA, CDR2 FQGNSA. Trimming took 7 bases from V and 10 from J, leaving 22 bases between them. The CDR3 region has the DNA TGTGCCAGCACCGAATCATATCCAAGCCTCATCCAGTACTTC. Encoded protein: CASTESYPSLIQYF.

This clonotype was detected ten times or more. J is TRBJ2-3 and V is TRBV7-2; 8 nucleotides agree with TRBD2. V dropped 2 bases and J dropped 1; count of bases not matched to a gene: 2. The germline V gene encodes CDR1 SGHTA and CDR2 FQGNSA. This CDR3 comprises 15 residues. CDR3 amino acids: CASSLIGRGTDTQYF. As DNA, the CDR3 is TGTGCCAGCAGCTTAATCGGGAGGGGCACAGATACGCAGTATTTT.

The chain uses TRBV7-6 and TRBJ2-7; TRBD2 might be the D (6 bases). This CDR3 region has 15 residues. From germline, CDR1 is SGHVS and CDR2 FNYEAQ. V lost 5 bases and J 3 bases, leaving 17 bases between the germline ends. Here the CDR3 DNA reads TGTGCCAGCAGCCCGGGACTGCGGGACCTCTACGAGCAGTACTTC. Protein: CASSPGLRDLYEQYF. Combining the CDR3 with reference TRBV7-6 and TRBJ2-7 gives the whole variable domain GAGVSQSPRYKVTKRGQDVALRCDPISGHVSLYWYRQALGQGPEFLTYFNYEAQQDKSGLPNDRFSAERPEGSISTLTIQRTEQRDSAMYRCASSPGLRDLYEQYFGPGTRLTVT.

The chain employs TRBV6-1 and TRBJ2-6, with D hard to call. The CDR3 has 16 amino acids. Trimming cost V 8 bases and J 0 bases, with 14 bases left between them. Germline CDR1 is MNHNS and CDR2 is SASEGT. The CDR3 nucleotides read TGTGCCAGCCTGTCTGGGTTCGCCTCTGGGGCCAACGTCCTGACTTTC. Translation: CASLSGFASGANVLTF.